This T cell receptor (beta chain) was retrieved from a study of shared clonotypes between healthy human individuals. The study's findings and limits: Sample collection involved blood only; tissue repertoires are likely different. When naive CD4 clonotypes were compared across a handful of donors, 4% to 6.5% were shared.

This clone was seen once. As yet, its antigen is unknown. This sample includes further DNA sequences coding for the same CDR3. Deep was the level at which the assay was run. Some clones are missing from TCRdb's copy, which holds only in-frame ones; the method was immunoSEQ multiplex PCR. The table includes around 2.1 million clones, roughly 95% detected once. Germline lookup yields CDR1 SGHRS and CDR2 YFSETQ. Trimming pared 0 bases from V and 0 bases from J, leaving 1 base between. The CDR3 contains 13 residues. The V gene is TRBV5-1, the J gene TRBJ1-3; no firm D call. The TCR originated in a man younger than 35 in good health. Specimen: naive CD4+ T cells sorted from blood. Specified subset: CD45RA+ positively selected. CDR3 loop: CASSLDSGNTIYF. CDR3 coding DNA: TGCGCCAGCAGCTTGGACTCTGGAAACACCATATATTTT.